Described below is a single T cell receptor beta chain sequence and its context. Its antigen remains unknown. V lost 5 bases and J lost 6; bases outside the gene matches: 8. The CDR3 spans 15 residues. The germline gives CDR1 SGHTA, CDR2 FQGNSA. PCR used 60 Vbeta primers and 13 Jbeta primers. Authors' data handling: An analysis performed later counted 75 million to 80 million unique TCR beta chains (roughly 11 million of them shared). Produced via immunoSEQ multiplex PCR; TCRdb's table is partial and in-frame only. That table furnishes V, J and clone size, whereas the DNA furnished D and trimming. The sample records about 120,000 clones, roughly three fifths being singletons. This sample was taken from a study of cytomegalovirus exposure and HLA in healthy donors. About the research overall: An earlier analysis identified fewer than 130 million unique TCR beta sequences in about 179 million T cells. Whole-study findings and limits: Later analysis found that TCR beta chains associated with HLA were more clonally expanded than other, equally common chains.

The sample taken for sequencing was PBMCs. This sequence was found in a woman aged 40 to 55 in good health and CMV-seropositive. V usage is TRBV7-2 and J usage is TRBJ2-2, with 8 bases identical to TRBD2. The DNA for the CDR3 is TGTGCCAGCAGCGGTACCGGGACTAGGGCCGGGGAGCTGTTTTTT. The encoded protein is CASSGTGTRAGELFF.